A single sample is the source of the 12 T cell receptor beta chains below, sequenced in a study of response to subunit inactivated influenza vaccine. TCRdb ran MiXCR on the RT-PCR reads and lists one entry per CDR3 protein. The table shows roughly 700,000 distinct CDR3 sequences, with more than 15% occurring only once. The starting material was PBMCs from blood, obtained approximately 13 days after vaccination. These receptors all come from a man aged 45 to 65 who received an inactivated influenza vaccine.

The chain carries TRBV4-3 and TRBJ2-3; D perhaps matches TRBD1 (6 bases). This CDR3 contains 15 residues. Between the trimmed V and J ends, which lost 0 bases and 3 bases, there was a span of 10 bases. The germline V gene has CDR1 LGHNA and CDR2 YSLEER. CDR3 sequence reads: CASSQDTGTTDTQYF. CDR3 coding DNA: TGCGCCAGCAGCCAAGATACAGGGACAACAGATACGCAGTATTTT.

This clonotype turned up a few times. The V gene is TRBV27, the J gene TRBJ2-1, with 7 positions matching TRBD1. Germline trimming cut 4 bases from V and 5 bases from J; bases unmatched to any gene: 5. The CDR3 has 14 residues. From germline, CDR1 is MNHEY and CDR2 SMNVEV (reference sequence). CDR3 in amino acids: CASSSGQFNNEQFF. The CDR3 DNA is TGTGCCAGCAGTTCGGGACAGTTCAACAATGAGCAGTTCTTC.

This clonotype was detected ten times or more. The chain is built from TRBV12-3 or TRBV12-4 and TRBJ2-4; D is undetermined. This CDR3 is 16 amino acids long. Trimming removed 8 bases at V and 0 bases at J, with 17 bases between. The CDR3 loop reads CASLPNEALAKNIQYF. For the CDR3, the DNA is TGTGCCAGCCTCCCCAATGAGGCTCTAGCCAAAAACATTCAGTACTTC.

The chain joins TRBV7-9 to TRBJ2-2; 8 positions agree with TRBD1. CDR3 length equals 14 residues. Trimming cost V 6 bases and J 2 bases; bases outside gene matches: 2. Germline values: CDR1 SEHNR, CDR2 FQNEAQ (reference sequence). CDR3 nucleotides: TGTGCCAGCAGGGACAGGGCTAACACCGGGGAGCTGTTTTTT. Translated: CASRDRANTGELFF.

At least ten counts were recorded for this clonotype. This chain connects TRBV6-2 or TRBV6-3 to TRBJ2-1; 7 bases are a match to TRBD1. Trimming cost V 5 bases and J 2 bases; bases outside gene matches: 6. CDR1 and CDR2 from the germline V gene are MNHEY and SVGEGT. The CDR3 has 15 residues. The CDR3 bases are TGTGCCAGCAGTCCTGGACAGGCCACCTACAATGAGCAGTTCTTC. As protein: CASSPGQATYNEQFF.

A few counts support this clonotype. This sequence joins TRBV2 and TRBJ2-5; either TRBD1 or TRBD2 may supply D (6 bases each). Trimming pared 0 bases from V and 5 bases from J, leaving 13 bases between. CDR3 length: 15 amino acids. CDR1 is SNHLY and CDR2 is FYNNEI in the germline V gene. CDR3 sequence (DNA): TGTGCCAGCAGTGAAGCTACGGGGGCGCGGGAGACCCAGTACTTC. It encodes CASSEATGARETQYF.

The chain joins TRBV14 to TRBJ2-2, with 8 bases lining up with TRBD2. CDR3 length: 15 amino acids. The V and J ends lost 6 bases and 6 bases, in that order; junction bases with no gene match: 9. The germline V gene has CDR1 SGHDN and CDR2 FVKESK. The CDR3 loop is CASRGAGAGAGELFF. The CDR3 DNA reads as TGTGCCAGCAGGGGAGCGGGGGCAGGAGCCGGGGAGCTGTTTTTT.

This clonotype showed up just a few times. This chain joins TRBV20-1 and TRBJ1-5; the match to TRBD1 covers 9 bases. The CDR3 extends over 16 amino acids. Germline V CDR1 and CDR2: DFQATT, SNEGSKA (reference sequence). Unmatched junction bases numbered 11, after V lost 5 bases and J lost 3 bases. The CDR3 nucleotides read TGCAGTGCTCCAACCCCGGGACAGGGTTTCAATCAGCCCCAGCATTTT. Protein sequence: CSAPTPGQGFNQPQHF.

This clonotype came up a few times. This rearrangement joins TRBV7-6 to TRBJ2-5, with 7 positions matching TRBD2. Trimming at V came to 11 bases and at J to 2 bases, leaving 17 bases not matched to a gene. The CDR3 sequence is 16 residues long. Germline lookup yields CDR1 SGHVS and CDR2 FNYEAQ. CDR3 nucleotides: TGTGCCTCCAGCAGAGAGCAAGCGGGGCATCAAGAGACCCAGTACTTC. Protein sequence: CASSREQAGHQETQYF. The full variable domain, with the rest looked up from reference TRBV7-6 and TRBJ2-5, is GAGVSQSPRYKVTKRGQDVALRCDPISGHVSLYWYRQALGQGPEFLTYFNYEAQQDKSGLPNDRFSAERPEGSISTLTIQRTEQRDSAMYRCASSREQAGHQETQYFGPGTRLLVL.

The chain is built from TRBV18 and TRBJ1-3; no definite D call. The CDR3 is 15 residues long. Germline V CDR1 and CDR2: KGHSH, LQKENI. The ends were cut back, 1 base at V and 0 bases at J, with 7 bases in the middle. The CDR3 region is CASSPLGSSGNTIYF. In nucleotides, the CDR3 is TGTGCCAGCTCACCACTAGGGAGCTCTGGAAACACCATATATTTT. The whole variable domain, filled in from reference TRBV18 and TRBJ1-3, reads NAGVMQNPRHLVRRRGQEARLRCSPMKGHSHVYWYRQLPEEGLKFMVYLQKENIIDESGMPKERFSAEFPKEGPSILRIQQVVRGDSAAYFCASSPLGSSGNTIYFGEGSWLTVV.

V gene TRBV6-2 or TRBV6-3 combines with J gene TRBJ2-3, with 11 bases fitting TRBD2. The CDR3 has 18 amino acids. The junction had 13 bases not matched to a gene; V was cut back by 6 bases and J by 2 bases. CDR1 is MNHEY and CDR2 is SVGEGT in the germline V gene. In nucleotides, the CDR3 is TGTGCCAGCAGACCAACTAGCGGGAGAAGAGGAAACACAGATACGCAGTATTTT. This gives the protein CASRPTSGRRGNTDTQYF.

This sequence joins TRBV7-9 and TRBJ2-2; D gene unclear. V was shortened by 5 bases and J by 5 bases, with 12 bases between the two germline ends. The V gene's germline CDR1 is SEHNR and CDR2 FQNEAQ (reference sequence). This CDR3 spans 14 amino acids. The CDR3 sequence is CASSEPTRTGELFF. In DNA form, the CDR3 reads TGTGCCAGCAGCGAACCTACAAGAACCGGGGAGCTGTTTTTT.